The clone carrying this TCR beta chain was picked up many times. Its antigen is not identified. This record belongs to a study of T cell repertoires in cytomegalovirus infection. Across the study: Matching HLA type, along with CMV infection, was indicated by public TCR beta signatures.

Germline V gene data show CDR1 as SEHNR and CDR2 as FQNEAQ (reference sequence). Germline trimming cut 5 bases from V and 7 bases from J; bases unmatched to any gene: 17. This CDR3 is built from 17 residues. General study results and limits: HLA-C-restricted CMV clonotypes gave the most frequent clonotype in two of eight donors.

MiXCR, run by TCRdb on the reads, gives a single entry per CDR3 protein. Here the sample spans fewer than 550,000 distinct CDR3 sequences, roughly 12% being singletons. This receptor was obtained from a human donor in good health (CMV status not recorded). Some clones in this sample may be carry-over from other donors' samples. Sequenced sample: PBMCs. The V and J genes are TRBV7-9 and TRBJ2-4; the match to TRBD2 covers 7 bases. The CDR3 region is CASSPRLAVGIRNIQYF. CDR3 bases: TGTGCCAGCAGCCCGCGACTAGCTGTCGGCATTAGGAACATTCAGTACTTC.